The clone carrying this T cell receptor (beta chain) was observed a handful of times. Its antigen is unidentified. Germline V gene sequence: CDR1 SGHDT, CDR2 YYEEEE. The length of the CDR3 is 13 residues. The germline V and J ends were trimmed by 0 bases and 3 bases, with 7 bases remaining between them. The treatment is: oral pan-JAK inhibitor, 5-10 mg twice daily. Obtained from alopecia areata patients were lesional scalp punch biopsies along with peripheral blood. The data are from a study of CD8+ T cells in alopecia areata. As for the study in general: The drug, oral tofacitinib, was given to treated patients at 5 to 10 mg twice daily. After 6 to 18 months of tofacitinib, follow-up continued 6 months off drug.

Study observations and caveats: Among the 100 top clones, expanded CD8+ clones, like scalp clonality, were significantly decreased by tofacitinib.

Sequencing used cDNA as its template, made by extracting RNA and reverse transcribing it. The method was immunoSEQ multiplex PCR; TCRdb's version includes in-frame clones alone and lacks a portion of them. The sample lists about 270,000 clones; around 64% were seen once. This sequence was found in a human donor with alopecia areata. The starting material was CD4+ T cells sorted from blood, obtained around week 52, from a patient treated with tofacitinib. V gene TRBV5-6 combines with J gene TRBJ2-7; D possibly corresponds to TRBD1 (6 bases). CDR3 loop: CASSLDRDYEQYF. Here the CDR3 DNA reads TGTGCCAGCAGCTTGGACAGGGACTACGAGCAGTACTTC.